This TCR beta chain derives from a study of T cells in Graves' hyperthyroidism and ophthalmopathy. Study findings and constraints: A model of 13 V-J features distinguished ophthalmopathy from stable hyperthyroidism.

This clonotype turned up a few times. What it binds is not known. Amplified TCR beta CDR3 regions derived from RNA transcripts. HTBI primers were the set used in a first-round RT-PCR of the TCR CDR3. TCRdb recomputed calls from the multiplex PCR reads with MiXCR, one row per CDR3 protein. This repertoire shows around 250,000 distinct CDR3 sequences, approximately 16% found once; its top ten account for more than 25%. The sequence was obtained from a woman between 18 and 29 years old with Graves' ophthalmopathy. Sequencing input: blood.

CDR3 loop: CSARDLLGGWETQYF. CDR3 nucleotide sequence: TGCAGTGCTAGAGATCTGCTGGGGGGCTGGGAGACCCAGTACTTC. The chain joins TRBV20-1 to TRBJ2-5, with D perhaps TRBD1 or TRBD2 (6 bases each). Trimming removed 0 bases from V and 5 bases from J, with 16 bases in between. This CDR3 contains 15 residues. CDR1 is DFQATT, CDR2 SNEGSKA, per germline (reference sequence).